This T cell receptor beta chain comes out of a study of T cells in Graves' hyperthyroidism and ophthalmopathy. The ends lost 4 bases at V and 0 bases at J; junction bases unmatched: 3. There are 16 residues in the CDR3. The germline V gene has CDR1 SEHNR and CDR2 FQNEAQ (reference sequence). Any patient presenting with uncontrolled infection, other autoimmune disease, pregnancy or lactation was left out. RNA transcripts gave rise to amplified TCR beta CDR3 regions. With the HTBI primer set, the TCR CDR3 went through a first round of RT-PCR. TCRdb redid the calling of the multiplex PCR reads with MiXCR, one entry per CDR3 protein. The sample lists under 300,000 distinct CDR3 sequences, roughly 15% occurring once. This clonotype turned up a few times.

The sequencing input was blood. The rearrangement uses TRBV7-9 and TRBJ2-6; 7 bases map to TRBD1. The receptor comes from a young woman with Graves' hyperthyroidism that later progressed to Graves' ophthalmopathy. The CDR3 nucleotides are TGTGCCAGCAGCTCGGGACAGTCCTCTGGGGCCAACGTCCTGACTTTC. Protein product: CASSSGQSSGANVLTF.